The rows below give T cell receptor beta chains drawn from one sample of a study of shared clonotypes between healthy human individuals. The method was immunoSEQ multiplex PCR; TCRdb's version includes in-frame clones alone and lacks a portion of them. Among approximately 2.5 million clones, approximately 93% were seen once, and the ten largest hold roughly 0.39%. Source material: naive CD4+ T cells from PBMCs. These receptor sequences come from a man in his late teens or twenties in good health. Some clones in this sample may be carry-over from other donors' samples. CDR3s include the opening cysteine and the closing phenylalanine or tryptophan. D genes are given only for firm matches. Part of the rows lack a size; the others show once, few, many or a class for expanded clones.

abundance	d_gene	v_gene	j_gene	CDR3aa	CDR3nt
-	TRBD2	TRBV7-2	TRBJ2-1	CASRLAGGLGNEQFF	TGTGCCAGCAGGCTAGCGGGAGGGCTTGGTAATGAGCAGTTCTTC
few	-	TRBV29-1	TRBJ1-3	CSVGRGNTIYF	TGCAGCGTTGGCCGAGGAAACACCATATATTTT
-	TRBD1	TRBV7-2	TRBJ1-5	CASRTGVHQPQHF	TGTGCCAGCAGGACAGGGGTCCATCAGCCCCAGCATTTT
-	TRBD2	TRBV28	TRBJ2-5	CASSFSGLAGAETQYF	TGTGCCAGCAGTTTCTCGGGACTAGCGGGCGCGGAGACCCAGTACTTC
once	-	TRBV28	TRBJ1-2	CASSFQPAYNYGYTF	TGTGCCAGCAGTTTTCAACCCGCATATAACTATGGCTACACCTTC
-	-	TRBV6-1	TRBJ2-2	CASSEPGRNTGELFF	TGTGCCAGCAGCGAGCCGGGACGGAACACCGGGGAGCTGTTTTTT
-	TRBD1	TRBV7-2	TRBJ2-6	CASSQDRVRSGANVLTF	TGTGCCAGCAGCCAGGACAGGGTTCGCTCTGGGGCCAACGTCCTGACTTTC
-	TRBD2	TRBV11-3	TRBJ2-1	CASSLGASGRYNEQFF	TGTGCCAGCAGCTTAGGGGCTAGCGGGAGGTACAATGAGCAGTTCTTC
-	-	TRBV18	TRBJ2-7	CASSPSGRLYEQYF	TGTGCCAGCTCACCCTCGGGACGGCTCTACGAGCAGTACTTC
-	TRBD1	TRBV7-9	TRBJ1-4	CASSFRDRVPPTGDEKLFF	TGTGCCAGCAGCTTCCGGGACAGGGTCCCCCCAACAGGGGATGAAAAACTGTTTTTT
-	TRBD2	TRBV7-3	TRBJ2-7	CASSEAGGEQYF	TGTGCCAGCAGCGAAGCGGGGGGCGAGCAGTACTTC
-	TRBD2	TRBV6-1	TRBJ2-7	CASSGISGSTPYEQYF	TGTGCCAGCAGTGGGATTAGCGGGAGTACTCCCTACGAGCAGTACTTC
-	-	TRBV20-1	TRBJ2-7	CSARGTYEQYF	TGCAGTGCTCGGGGTACCTACGAGCAGTACTTC
-	TRBD2	TRBV10-3	TRBJ2-7	CAIRPGLADYEQYF	TGTGCCATCAGGCCGGGACTAGCGGACTACGAGCAGTACTTC
-	-	TRBV6-1	TRBJ2-7	CASVFAGPYEQYF	TGTGCCAGCGTGTTCGCGGGGCCCTACGAGCAGTACTTC
-	TRBD1	TRBV28	TRBJ1-5	CASSPAGGLNQPQHF	TGTGCCAGCAGTCCCGCAGGGGGCCTAAATCAGCCCCAGCATTTT
-	-	TRBV5-1	TRBJ2-1	CASSLGGESSYNEQFF	TGCGCCAGCAGCTTGGGTGGCGAGAGCTCCTACAATGAGCAGTTCTTC
-	TRBD1	TRBV27	TRBJ1-2	CASSPGTGGLGYTF	TGTGCCAGCAGCCCGGGAACAGGGGGCCTAGGCTACACCTTC
once	-	TRBV2	TRBJ2-1	CASTRRVSSYNEQFF	TGTGCCAGCACCCGACGTGTGAGCTCCTACAATGAGCAGTTCTTC
-	TRBD2	TRBV28	TRBJ2-7	CASIGGRRYEQYF	TGTGCCAGCATAGGCGGGAGAAGGTACGAGCAGTACTTC
-	-	TRBV18	TRBJ2-7	CASSPTQGSYEQYF	TGTGCCAGCTCACCAACCCAGGGCTCCTACGAGCAGTACTTC
-	TRBD2	TRBV19	TRBJ2-2	CASSIFSGGTGELFF	TGTGCCAGTAGTATCTTTAGCGGGGGGACCGGGGAGCTGTTTTTT
-	TRBD1	TRBV7-2	TRBJ1-2	CASSPDRGDYGYTF	TGTGCCAGCAGCCCCGACAGGGGGGACTATGGCTACACCTTC
-	-	TRBV7-2	TRBJ2-5	CASSLEVQETQYF	TGTGCCAGCAGCTTAGAGGTCCAAGAGACCCAGTACTTC
-	-	TRBV6-5	TRBJ2-7	CASSYSRSTYEQYF	TGTGCCAGCAGTTACTCGAGGTCAACCTACGAGCAGTACTTC
few	-	TRBV7-3	TRBJ1-5	CASSLGANQPQHF	TGTGCCAGCAGCTTAGGGGCGAATCAGCCCCAGCATTTT
-	-	TRBV19	TRBJ2-1	CASRKGPGPQGGEQFF	TGTGCCAGTAGGAAGGGGCCGGGGCCCCAAGGTGGTGAGCAGTTCTTC
-	TRBD2	TRBV2	TRBJ2-1	CASSEGGRASNEQFF	TGTGCCAGCAGTGAGGGCGGGAGGGCCTCCAATGAGCAGTTCTTC
-	-	TRBV29-1	TRBJ2-2	CSVVDKVPGELFF	TGCAGCGTTGTGGACAAGGTTCCGGGGGAGCTGTTTTTT
-	-	TRBV28	TRBJ2-7	CASRLQGGTEQYF	TGTGCCAGCAGACTTCAGGGGGGGACCGAGCAGTACTTC
-	TRBD1	TRBV4-2	TRBJ1-2	CASSDPGTGGSYGYTF	TGTGCCAGCAGCGATCCCGGGACAGGGGGGAGTTATGGCTACACCTTC
-	TRBD2	TRBV29-1	TRBJ2-1	CSASRASGNNEQFF	TGCAGCGCCTCCAGGGCTAGCGGCAACAATGAGCAGTTCTTC
-	-	TRBV7-2	TRBJ2-7	CASVDPTRAREQYF	TGTGCCAGCGTTGACCCGACCAGGGCACGGGAGCAGTACTTC
once	-	TRBV28	TRBJ2-5	CASSTLVQETQYF	TGTGCCAGCAGTACTCTGGTCCAAGAGACCCAGTACTTC
once	-	TRBV7-9	TRBJ2-2	CASSRRYSTGRNTGELFF	TGTGCCAGCAGCCGCCGCTACTCCACCGGCCGGAACACCGGGGAGCTGTTTTTT
-	-	TRBV18	TRBJ1-1	CASSRDRNTEAFF	TGTGCCAGCTCACGGGACCGTAACACTGAAGCTTTCTTT
-	TRBD2	TRBV5-1	TRBJ2-5	CASSHGTSGSGETQYF	TGCGCCAGCAGCCACGGGACTAGCGGGAGCGGAGAGACCCAGTACTTC
-	-	TRBV6-4	TRBJ2-3	CASSVSNGDTQYF	TGTGCCAGCAGTGTATCAAATGGGGATACGCAGTATTTT
-	TRBD1	TRBV5-6	TRBJ1-1	CASSWRTGALQNTEAFF	TGTGCCAGCAGCTGGAGGACAGGGGCCCTTCAGAACACTGAAGCTTTCTTT
-	-	TRBV11-1	TRBJ1-1	CASSSRGLGTEAFF	TGTGCCAGCAGCTCAAGGGGATTGGGCACTGAAGCTTTCTTT
-	TRBD2	TRBV13	TRBJ2-7	CASSLRGLALVEQYF	TGTGCCAGCAGCTTACGGGGACTAGCGCTGGTCGAGCAGTACTTC
-	TRBD1	TRBV4-1	TRBJ2-7	CASSRPGQTYEQYF	TGCGCCAGCAGCCGTCCGGGACAGACCTACGAGCAGTACTTC
-	TRBD2	TRBV4-1	TRBJ2-7	CASSQDRSPSGSTYEQYF	TGCGCCAGCAGCCAAGATCGGTCCCCTAGCGGGAGTACCTACGAGCAGTACTTC
-	-	TRBV2	TRBJ1-2	CASSARSTYNYGYTF	TGTGCCAGCAGTGCAAGATCTACTTATAACTATGGCTACACCTTC
-	TRBD1	TRBV4-2	TRBJ1-2	CASSQSDRGYGYTF	TGTGCCAGCAGCCAATCCGACAGGGGTTATGGCTACACCTTC
-	TRBD1	TRBV28	TRBJ1-2	CASSLVGQGARGYGYTF	TGTGCCAGCAGTTTAGTAGGACAGGGGGCCCGGGGCTATGGCTACACCTTC
-	TRBD2	TRBV10-1	TRBJ2-7	CASSGGEGHPPYEQYF	TGCGCCAGCAGTGGGGGGGAGGGCCATCCCCCCTACGAGCAGTACTTC
-	-	TRBV6-6	TRBJ2-7	CASRGYHEQYF	TGTGCCAGCAGAGGATACCACGAGCAGTACTTC
-	TRBD2	TRBV28	TRBJ2-7	CASSSGTSGNYEQYF	TGTGCCAGCAGCTCGGGGACTAGCGGGAACTACGAGCAGTACTTC
-	-	TRBV7-9	TRBJ1-5	CASSFGSDTYQPQHF	TGTGCCAGCAGCTTTGGGTCGGACACTTATCAGCCCCAGCATTTT
-	-	TRBV4-3	TRBJ2-1	CASSQDDGSFLGQFF	TGCGCCAGCAGCCAAGATGATGGGAGTTTTCTCGGGCAGTTCTTC